This record covers a single T cell receptor (beta chain). Its antigen is unidentified. Other nucleotide sequences in the sample specify the same CDR3. The CDR3 covers 14 residues. CDR1 and CDR2 from the germline V gene are SQVTM and ANQGSEA. V shed 3 bases and J shed 1 base, with 12 bases lying between them. The entry originates in a study of cytomegalovirus exposure and HLA in healthy donors. Points from the study as a whole: Per a later analysis, 18,000 or so TCR beta sequences showed association with HLA alleles at 0.05 false discovery rate.

The PCR made use of 60 Vbeta and 13 Jbeta primers. Libraries were prepared by immunoSEQ multiplex PCR; TCRdb keeps only in-frame clonotypes and omits some of them. Of 100,000 to 140,000 clones listed, roughly 80% are singletons. What was sequenced was PBMCs. The sequence derives from a man aged 30-40 years in good health and CMV-seropositive. The chain has TRBV29-1 and TRBJ1-1, with D uncertain. CDR3 DNA sequence: TGCAGCGTTGAGACGGGTTTAGGGAACACTGAAGCTTTCTTT. It is translated as CSVETGLGNTEAFF.